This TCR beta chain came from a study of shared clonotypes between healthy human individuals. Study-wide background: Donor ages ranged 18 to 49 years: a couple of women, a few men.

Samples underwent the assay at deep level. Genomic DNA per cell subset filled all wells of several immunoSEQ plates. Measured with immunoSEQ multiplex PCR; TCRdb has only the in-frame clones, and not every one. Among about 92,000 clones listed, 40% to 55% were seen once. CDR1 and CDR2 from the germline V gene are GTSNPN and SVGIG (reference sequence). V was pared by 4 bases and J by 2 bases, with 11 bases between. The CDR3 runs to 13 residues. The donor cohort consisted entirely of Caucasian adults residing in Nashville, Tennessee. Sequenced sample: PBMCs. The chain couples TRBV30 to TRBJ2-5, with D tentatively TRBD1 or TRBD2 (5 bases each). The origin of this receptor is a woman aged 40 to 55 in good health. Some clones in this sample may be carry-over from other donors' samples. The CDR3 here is CAWNPGRQETQYF. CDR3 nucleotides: TGTGCCTGGAACCCGGGACGACAAGAGACCCAGTACTTC.